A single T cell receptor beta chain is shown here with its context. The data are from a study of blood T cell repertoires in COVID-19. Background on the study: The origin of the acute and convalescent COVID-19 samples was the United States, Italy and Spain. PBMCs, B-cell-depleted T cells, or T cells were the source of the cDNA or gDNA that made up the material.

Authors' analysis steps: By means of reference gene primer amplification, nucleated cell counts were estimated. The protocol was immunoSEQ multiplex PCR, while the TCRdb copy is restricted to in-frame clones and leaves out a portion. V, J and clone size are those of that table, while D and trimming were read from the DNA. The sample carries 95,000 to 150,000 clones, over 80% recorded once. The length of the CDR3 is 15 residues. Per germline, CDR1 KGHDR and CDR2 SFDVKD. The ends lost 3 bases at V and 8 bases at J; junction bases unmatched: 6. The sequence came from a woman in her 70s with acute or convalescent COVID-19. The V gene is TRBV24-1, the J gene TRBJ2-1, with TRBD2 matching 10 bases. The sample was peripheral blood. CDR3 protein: CATSDQRGGLDEQFF. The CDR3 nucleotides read TGTGCCACCAGTGATCAGCGGGGGGGCCTGGATGAGCAGTTCTTC.